This T cell receptor beta chain was retrieved from a study of T-cell reconstitution after alpha-beta-depleted transplantation in children. Unique molecular identifiers were incorporated when the TCRbeta library was constructed. TCRdb passed the PCR reads through MiXCR, listing each CDR3 protein once. The data hold some 350,000 distinct CDR3 sequences, with about 17% observed a single time. This clonotype was observed a handful of times. The CDR3 has 17 amino acids. V was clipped by 5 bases and J by 9 bases; unmatched bases: 15. Here the sequenced sample was PBMCs, mostly from graft donor cells, taken 360 days after TCRalphabeta/CD19-depleted stem cell transplant. The chain uses TRBV12-3 or TRBV12-4 and TRBJ2-5; 13 positions match TRBD2. The TCR comes from a male patient aged 2 to 9 who had a stem cell transplant for acute lymphoblastic leukemia, so the T cells may come from the graft donor. CDR3 nucleotide sequence: TGTGCCAGCAGTATCCGATTTACTAGCGGGAGGGTAGACGCCCAGTACTTC. It yields the protein CASSIRFTSGRVDAQYF.